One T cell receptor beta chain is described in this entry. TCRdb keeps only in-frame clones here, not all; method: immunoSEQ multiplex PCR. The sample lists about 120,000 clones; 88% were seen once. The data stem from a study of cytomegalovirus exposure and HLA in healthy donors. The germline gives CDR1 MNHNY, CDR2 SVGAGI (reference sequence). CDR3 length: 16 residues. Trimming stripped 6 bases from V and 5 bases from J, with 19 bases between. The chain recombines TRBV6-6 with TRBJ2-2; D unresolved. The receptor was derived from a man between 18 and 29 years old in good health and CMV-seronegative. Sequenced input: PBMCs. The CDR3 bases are TGTGCCAGCAGGGCTCACCGATCGACTGGAACCGGGGAGCTGTTTTTT. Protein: CASRAHRSTGTGELFF.